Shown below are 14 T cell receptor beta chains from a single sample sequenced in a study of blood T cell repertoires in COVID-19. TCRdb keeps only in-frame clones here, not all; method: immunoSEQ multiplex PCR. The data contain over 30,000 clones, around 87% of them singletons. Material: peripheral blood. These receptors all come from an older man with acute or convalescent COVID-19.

CDR3 bases: TGTGCCAGCAGCCTAGACAGGGGGCAACGCACCATATATTTT. Its protein is CASSLDRGQRTIYF. The gene calls are TRBV7-2 and TRBJ1-3, with TRBD1 matching over 10 bases. Germline trimming cut 5 bases from V and 9 bases from J; bases unmatched to any gene: 7. The CDR3 loop spans 14 amino acids. The V gene's germline CDR1 is SGHTA and CDR2 FQGNSA. The full variable domain, with the rest looked up from reference TRBV7-2 and TRBJ1-3, is GAGVSQSPSNKVTEKGKDVELRCDPISGHTALYWYRQSLGQGLEFLIYFQGNSAPDKSGLPSDRFSAERTGGSVSTLTIQRTQQEDSAVYLCASSLDRGQRTIYFGEGSWLTVV.

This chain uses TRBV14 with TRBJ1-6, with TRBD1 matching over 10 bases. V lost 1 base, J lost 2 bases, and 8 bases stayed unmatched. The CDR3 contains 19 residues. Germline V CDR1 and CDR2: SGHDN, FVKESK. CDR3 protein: CASSQGPGQGRAYNSPLHF. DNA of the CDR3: TGTGCCAGCAGCCAAGGTCCGGGACAGGGGCGCGCCTATAATTCACCCCTCCACTTT.

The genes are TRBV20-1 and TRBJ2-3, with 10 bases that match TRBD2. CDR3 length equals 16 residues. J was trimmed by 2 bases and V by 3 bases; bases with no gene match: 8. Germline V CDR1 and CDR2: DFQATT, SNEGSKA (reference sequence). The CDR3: CSASFGLADSTDTQYF. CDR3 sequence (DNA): TGCAGTGCTAGTTTCGGACTAGCGGACTCCACAGATACGCAGTATTTT.

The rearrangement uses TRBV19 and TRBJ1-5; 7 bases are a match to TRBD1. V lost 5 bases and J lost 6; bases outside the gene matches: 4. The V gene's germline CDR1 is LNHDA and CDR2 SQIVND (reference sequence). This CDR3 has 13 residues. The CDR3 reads CASSQGGGQPQHF. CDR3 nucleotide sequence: TGTGCCAGTAGTCAGGGGGGAGGTCAGCCCCAGCATTTT.

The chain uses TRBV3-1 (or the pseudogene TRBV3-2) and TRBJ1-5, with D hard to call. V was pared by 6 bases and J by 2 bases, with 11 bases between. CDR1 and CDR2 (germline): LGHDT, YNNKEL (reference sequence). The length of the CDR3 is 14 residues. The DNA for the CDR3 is TGTGCCAGCAGTCCCGACTGGGGCAATCAGCCCCAGCATTTT. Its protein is CASSPDWGNQPQHF.

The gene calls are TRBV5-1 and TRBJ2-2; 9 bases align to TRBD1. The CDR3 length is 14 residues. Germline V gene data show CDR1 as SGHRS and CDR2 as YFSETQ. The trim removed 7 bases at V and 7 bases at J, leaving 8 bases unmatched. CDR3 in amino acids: CASRDRVGDGELFF. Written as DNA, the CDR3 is TGCGCCAGCCGGGACAGGGTAGGCGACGGGGAGCTGTTTTTT.

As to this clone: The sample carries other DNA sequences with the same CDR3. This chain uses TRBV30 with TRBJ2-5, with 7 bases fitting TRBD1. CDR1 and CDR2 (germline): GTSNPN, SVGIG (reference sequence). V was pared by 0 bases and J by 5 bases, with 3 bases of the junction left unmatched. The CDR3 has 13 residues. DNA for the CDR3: TGTGCCTGGAGTGTACAGGGGCTTGAGACCCAGTACTTC. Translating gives CAWSVQGLETQYF.

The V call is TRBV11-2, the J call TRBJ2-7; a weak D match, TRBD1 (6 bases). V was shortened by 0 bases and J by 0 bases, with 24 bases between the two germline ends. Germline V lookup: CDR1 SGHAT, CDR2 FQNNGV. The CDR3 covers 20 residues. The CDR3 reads CASSLDRWGTTQSNSYEQYF. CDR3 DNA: TGTGCCAGCAGCTTAGATCGTTGGGGGACAACCCAATCGAACTCCTACGAGCAGTACTTC.

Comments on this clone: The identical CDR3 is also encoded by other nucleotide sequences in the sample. The CDR3, as DNA: TGTGCCTGGAGTGTCCAGGGTAATCAGCCCCAGCATTTT. It specifies CAWSVQGNQPQHF. The gene calls are TRBV30 and TRBJ1-5, with D possibly being TRBD1 (5 bases). V lost 0 bases, J lost 4 bases, and 7 bases lay in between. The germline V gene encodes CDR1 GTSNPN and CDR2 SVGIG (reference sequence). The CDR3 has 13 amino acids.

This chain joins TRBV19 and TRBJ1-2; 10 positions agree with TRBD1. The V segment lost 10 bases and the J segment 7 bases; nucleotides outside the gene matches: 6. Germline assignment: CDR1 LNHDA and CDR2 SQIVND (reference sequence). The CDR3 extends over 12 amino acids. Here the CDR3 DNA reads TGTGCCACCGAGGACAGGGGGATTGGCTACACCTTC. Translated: CATEDRGIGYTF. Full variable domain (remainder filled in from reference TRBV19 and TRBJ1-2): DGGITQSPKYLFRKEGQNVTLSCEQNLNHDAMYWYRQDPGQGLRLIYYSQIVNDFQKGDIAEGYSVSREKKESFPLTVTSAQKNPTAFYLCATEDRGIGYTFGSGTRLTVV.

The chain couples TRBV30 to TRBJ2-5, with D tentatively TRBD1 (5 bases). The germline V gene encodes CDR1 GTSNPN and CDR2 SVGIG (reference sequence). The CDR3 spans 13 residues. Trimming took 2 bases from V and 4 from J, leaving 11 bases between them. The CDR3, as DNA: TGTGCCTGGAGTCAGGGATTCCGAGAGACCCAGTACTTC. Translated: CAWSQGFRETQYF.

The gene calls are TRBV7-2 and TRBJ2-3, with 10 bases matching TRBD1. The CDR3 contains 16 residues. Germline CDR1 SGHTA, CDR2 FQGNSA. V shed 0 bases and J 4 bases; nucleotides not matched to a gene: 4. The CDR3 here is CASSLAPTGGADTQYF. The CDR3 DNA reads TGTGCCAGCAGCTTAGCCCCGACAGGGGGCGCAGATACGCAGTATTTT.

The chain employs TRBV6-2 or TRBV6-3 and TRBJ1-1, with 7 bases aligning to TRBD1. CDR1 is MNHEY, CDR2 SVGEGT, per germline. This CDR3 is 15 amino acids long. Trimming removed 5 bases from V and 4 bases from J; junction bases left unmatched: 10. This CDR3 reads CASSRGTAAGTEAFF. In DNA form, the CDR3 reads TGTGCCAGCAGTCGTGGGACAGCGGCTGGCACTGAAGCTTTCTTT.

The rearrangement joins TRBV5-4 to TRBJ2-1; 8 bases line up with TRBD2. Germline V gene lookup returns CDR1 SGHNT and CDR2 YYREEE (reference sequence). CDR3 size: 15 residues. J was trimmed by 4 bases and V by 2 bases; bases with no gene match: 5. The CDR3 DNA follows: TGTGCCAGCAGCTTCCGGGGGGGACTTTACAATGAGCAGTTCTTC. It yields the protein CASSFRGGLYNEQFF.